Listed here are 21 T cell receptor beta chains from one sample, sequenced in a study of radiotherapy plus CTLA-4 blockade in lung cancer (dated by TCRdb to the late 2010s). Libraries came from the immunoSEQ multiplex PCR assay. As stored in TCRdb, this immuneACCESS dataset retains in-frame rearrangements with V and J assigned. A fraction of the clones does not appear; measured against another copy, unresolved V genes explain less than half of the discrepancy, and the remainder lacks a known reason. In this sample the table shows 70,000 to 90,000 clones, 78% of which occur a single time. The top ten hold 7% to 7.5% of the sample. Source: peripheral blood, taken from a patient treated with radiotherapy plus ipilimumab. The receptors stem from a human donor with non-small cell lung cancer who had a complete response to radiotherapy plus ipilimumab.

The CDR3 DNA follows: TGTGCCAGCAGCAACTACAACTATGGCTACACCTTC. Its protein product is CASSNYNYGYTF. The chain combines TRBV6-5 with TRBJ1-2; no clear D gene. Germline CDR1 MNHEY, CDR2 SVGAGI. The CDR3 sequence is 12 residues long. V was trimmed by 6 bases and J by 2 bases, leaving 7 bases between them.

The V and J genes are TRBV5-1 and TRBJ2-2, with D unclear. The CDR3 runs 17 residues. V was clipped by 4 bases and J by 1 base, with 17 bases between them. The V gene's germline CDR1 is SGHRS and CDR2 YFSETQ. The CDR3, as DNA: TGCGCCAGCAGCCCGGCTCCCCGCACCTGGAACACCGGGGAGCTGTTTTTT. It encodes CASSPAPRTWNTGELFF.

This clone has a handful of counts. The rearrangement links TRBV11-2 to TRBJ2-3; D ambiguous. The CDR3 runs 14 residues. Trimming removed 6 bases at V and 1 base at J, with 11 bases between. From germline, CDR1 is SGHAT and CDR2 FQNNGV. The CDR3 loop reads CASRGSFGTDTQYF. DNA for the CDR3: TGTGCCAGCAGAGGATCCTTCGGCACAGATACGCAGTATTTT.

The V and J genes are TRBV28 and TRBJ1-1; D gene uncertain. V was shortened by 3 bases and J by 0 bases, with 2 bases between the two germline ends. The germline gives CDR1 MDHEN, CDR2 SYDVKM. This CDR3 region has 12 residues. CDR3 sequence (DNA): TGTGCCAGCAGTTTGATGAACACTGAAGCTTTCTTT. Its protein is CASSLMNTEAFF.

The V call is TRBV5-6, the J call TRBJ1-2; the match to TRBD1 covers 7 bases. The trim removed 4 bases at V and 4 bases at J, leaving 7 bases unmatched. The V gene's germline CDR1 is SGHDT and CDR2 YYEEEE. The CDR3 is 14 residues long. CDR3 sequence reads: CASSLRDSLYGYTF. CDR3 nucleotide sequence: TGTGCCAGCAGCCTCCGGGACAGCCTCTATGGCTACACCTTC.

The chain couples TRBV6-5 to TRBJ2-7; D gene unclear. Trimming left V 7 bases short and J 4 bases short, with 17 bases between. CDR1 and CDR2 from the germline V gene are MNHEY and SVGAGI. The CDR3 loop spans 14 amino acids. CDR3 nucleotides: TGTGCCAGCACCACTGACCCGGCCGGATACGAGCAGTACTTC. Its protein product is CASTTDPAGYEQYF.

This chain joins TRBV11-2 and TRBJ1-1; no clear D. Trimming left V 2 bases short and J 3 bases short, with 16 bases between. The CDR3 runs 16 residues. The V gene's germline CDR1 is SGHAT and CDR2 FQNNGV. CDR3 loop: CASSLSAGAPYTEAFF. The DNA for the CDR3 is TGTGCCAGCAGCTTATCGGCAGGTGCTCCCTACACTGAAGCTTTCTTT.

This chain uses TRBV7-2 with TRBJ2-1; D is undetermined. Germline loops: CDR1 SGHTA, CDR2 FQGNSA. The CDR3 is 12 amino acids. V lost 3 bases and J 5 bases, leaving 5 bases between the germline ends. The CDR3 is CASSLSDNEQFF. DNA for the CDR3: TGTGCCAGCAGCTTGAGCGACAATGAGCAGTTCTTC. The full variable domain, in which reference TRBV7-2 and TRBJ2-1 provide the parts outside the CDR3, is GAGVSQSPSNKVTEKGKDVELRCDPISGHTALYWYRQSLGQGLEFLIYFQGNSAPDKSGLPSDRFSAERTGGSVSTLTIQRTQQEDSAVYLCASSLSDNEQFFGPGTRLTVL.

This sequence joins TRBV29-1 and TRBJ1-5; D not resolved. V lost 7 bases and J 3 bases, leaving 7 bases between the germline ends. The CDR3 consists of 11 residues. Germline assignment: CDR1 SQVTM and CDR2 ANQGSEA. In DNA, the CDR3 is TGCAGCGCAACCACCAATCAGCCCCAGCATTTT. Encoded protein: CSATTNQPQHF. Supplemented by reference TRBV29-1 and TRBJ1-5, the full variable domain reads SAVISQKPSRDICQRGTSLTIQCQVDSQVTMMFWYRQQPGQSLTLIATANQGSEATYESGFVIDKFPISRPNLTFSTLTVSNMSPEDSSIYLCSATTNQPQHFGDGTRLSIL.

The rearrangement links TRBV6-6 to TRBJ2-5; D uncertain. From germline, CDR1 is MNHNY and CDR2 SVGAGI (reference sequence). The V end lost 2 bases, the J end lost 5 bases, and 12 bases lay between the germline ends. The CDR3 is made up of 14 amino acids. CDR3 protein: CASSYDSSLETQYF. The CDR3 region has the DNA TGTGCCAGCAGTTACGATTCCAGTCTGGAGACCCAGTACTTC.

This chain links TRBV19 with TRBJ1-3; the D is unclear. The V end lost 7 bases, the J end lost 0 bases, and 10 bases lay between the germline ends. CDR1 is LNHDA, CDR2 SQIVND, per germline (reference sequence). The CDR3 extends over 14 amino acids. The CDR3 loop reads CASTPTNSGNTIYF. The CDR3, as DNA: TGTGCCAGTACCCCGACAAACTCTGGAAACACCATATATTTT.

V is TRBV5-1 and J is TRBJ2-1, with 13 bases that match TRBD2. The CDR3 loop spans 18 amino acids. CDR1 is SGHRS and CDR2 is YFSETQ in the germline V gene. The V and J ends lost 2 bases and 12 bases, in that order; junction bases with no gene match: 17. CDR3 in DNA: TGCGCCAGCAGCTTAGGGACTAGCGGGGCCCTGGTCGGAGTTGGGCAGTTCTTC. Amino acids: CASSLGTSGALVGVGQFF.

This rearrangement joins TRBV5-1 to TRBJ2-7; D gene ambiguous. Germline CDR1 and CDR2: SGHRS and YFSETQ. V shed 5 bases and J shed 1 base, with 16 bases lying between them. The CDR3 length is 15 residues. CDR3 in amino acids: CASRTTLDPSYEQYF. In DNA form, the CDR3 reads TGCGCCAGCAGAACAACCCTGGACCCATCCTACGAGCAGTACTTC.

The CDR3 protein is CASSQDPLWTEAFF. In DNA, the CDR3 is TGCGCCAGCAGCCAAGACCCCCTTTGGACTGAAGCTTTCTTT. The chain has TRBV4-1 and TRBJ1-1; D remains ambiguous. CDR3 length: 14 amino acids. V was cut by 0 bases and J by 5 bases, with 10 bases left in between. Per germline, CDR1 MGHRA and CDR2 YSYEKL.

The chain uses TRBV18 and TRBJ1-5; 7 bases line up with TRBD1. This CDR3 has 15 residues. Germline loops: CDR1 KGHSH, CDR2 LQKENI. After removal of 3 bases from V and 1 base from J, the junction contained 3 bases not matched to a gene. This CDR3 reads CASSPDRVSNQPQHF. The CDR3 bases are TGTGCCAGCTCACCTGACAGGGTCAGCAATCAGCCCCAGCATTTT.

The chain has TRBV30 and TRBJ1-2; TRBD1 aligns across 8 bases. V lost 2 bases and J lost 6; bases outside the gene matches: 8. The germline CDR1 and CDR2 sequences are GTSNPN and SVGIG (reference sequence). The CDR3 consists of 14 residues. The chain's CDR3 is CAWSYGQGVHGYTF. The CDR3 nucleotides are TGTGCCTGGAGTTACGGACAGGGAGTCCATGGCTACACCTTC.

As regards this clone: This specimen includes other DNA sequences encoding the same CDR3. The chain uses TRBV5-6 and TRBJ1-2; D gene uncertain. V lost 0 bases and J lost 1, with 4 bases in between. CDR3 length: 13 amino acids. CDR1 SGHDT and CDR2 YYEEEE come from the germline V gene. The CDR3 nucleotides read TGTGCCAGCAGCTTGGGCGGTAACTATGGCTACACCTTC. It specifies CASSLGGNYGYTF.

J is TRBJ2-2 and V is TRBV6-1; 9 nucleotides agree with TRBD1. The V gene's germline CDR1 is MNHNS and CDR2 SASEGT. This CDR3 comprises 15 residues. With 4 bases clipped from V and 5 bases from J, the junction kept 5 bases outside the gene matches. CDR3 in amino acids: CASSGSGTGTGELFF. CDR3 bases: TGTGCCAGCAGTGGCTCCGGGACAGGGACCGGGGAGCTGTTTTTT.

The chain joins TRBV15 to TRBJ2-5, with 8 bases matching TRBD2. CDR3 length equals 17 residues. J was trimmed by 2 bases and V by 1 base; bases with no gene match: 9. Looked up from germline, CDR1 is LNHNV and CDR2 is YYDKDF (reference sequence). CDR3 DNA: TGTGCCACCAGCAGAGTGTACACTAGCGGAACACAAGAGACCCAGTACTTC. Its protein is CATSRVYTSGTQETQYF.

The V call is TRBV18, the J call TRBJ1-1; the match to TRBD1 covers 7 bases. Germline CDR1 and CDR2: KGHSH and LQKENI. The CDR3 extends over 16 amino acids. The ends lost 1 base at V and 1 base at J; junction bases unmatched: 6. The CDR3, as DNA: TGTGCCAGCTCACCACAGGGGGCCAGTGGGAACACTGAAGCTTTCTTT. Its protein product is CASSPQGASGNTEAFF.

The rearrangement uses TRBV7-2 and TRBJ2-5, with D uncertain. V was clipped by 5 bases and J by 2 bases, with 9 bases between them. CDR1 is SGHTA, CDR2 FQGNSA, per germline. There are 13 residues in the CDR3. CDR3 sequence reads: CASSMFRQETQYF. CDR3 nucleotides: TGTGCCAGCAGCATGTTCCGGCAAGAGACCCAGTACTTC.